This T cell receptor beta chain was recovered during a study of blood T cell repertoires in COVID-19. Participants had their cohort set by participant-reported clinical history. The CDR3 runs 13 residues. Between the trimmed V and J ends, which lost 5 bases and 8 bases, there was a span of 15 bases. Germline CDR1 MNHEY, CDR2 SMNVEV (reference sequence). Method: immunoSEQ multiplex PCR; TCRdb's copy keeps in-frame clones and lacks some. The sample consists of more than 250,000 clones, 80% to 90% of them appearing once. The sequence came from a woman aged 25 to 39 who had recovered from COVID-19. The specimen sequenced was PBMCs or T cells enriched from blood (not recorded which). The chain links TRBV27 to TRBJ1-2; D is possibly TRBD1 (5 bases). The CDR3 region is CASSPAGRRGYTF. The CDR3 DNA follows: TGTGCCAGCAGTCCGGCGGGGCGGAGAGGCTACACCTTC.